What follows describes a single T cell receptor beta chain. Its antigen is unknown. Molecular-barcoded quantitative 5'-RACE produced these TCR beta libraries. In TCRdb, the 5' RACE reads were re-called with MiXCR into one record per CDR3 protein. The data show approximately 260,000 distinct CDR3 sequences, with 15% to 20% seen just once and approximately 32% held by the top ten. The data are from a study of CD8 T cells in ankylosing spondylitis. Study-level results: Blood of patients with ankylosing spondylitis appeared to be characterized by a TCR beta motif of about eight highly homologous variants. Prior work had noted some motif variants in reactive arthritis blood and synovial fluid. The study looked at matched synovial fluid samples from ankylosing spondylitis patients. Disease-linked clones were reported to be significantly enriched there.

CDR1 is SQVTM and CDR2 is ANQGSEA in the germline V gene. Losses at the gene ends were 6 bases for V and 4 bases for J; bases not matched to a gene: 7. This CDR3 is built from 13 residues. This receptor was taken from a male donor with ankylosing spondylitis or in good health (not recorded which). The specimen was blood, either unsorted or a sorted T cell fraction (not recorded which). V usage is TRBV29-1 and J usage is TRBJ2-7; TRBD1 matches at 9 bases. CDR3: CSVEGQGKYEQYF. The CDR3 DNA reads as TGCAGCGTCGAGGGACAGGGCAAATACGAGCAGTACTTC.